The 23 T cell receptor beta chains presented below share a single source sample, sequenced in a study of blood T cell repertoires in COVID-19. TCRdb's copy holds only in-frame clones and misses some; the assay was immunoSEQ multiplex PCR. The data contain some 340,000 clones, more than 90% of them singletons. Sequencing input: PBMCs or T cells enriched from blood (not recorded which). Receptors were obtained from a woman under 40 who had been exposed to COVID-19.

The rearrangement uses TRBV4-3 and TRBJ2-2; TRBD2 is a possible D gene (6 bases). Deletions cut 0 bases from V and 4 bases from J, with 15 bases between. Germline CDR1 LGHNA, CDR2 YSLEER. The CDR3 has 17 amino acids. The DNA for the CDR3 is TGCGCCAGCAGCCAAGATCGGAGGGTAGGGGTCACCGGGGAGCTGTTTTTT. This translates into CASSQDRRVGVTGELFF.

The V call is TRBV18, the J call TRBJ2-7; the D gene is possibly TRBD1 (7 bases). Trimming removed 5 bases from V and 0 bases from J, with 17 bases in between. CDR3 size: 16 residues. CDR1 and CDR2 (germline): KGHSH, LQKENI. CDR3 DNA: TGTGCCAGCTCAAAGTCAGGGGGGCTGAACTCCTACGAGCAGTACTTC. Protein sequence: CASSKSGGLNSYEQYF.

V is TRBV18 and J is TRBJ2-7, with TRBD1 identical over 8 bases. This CDR3 spans 14 amino acids. Trimming removed 4 bases from V and 3 bases from J; junction bases left unmatched: 5. CDR1 and CDR2 from the germline V gene are KGHSH and LQKENI. The CDR3 here is CASSRYGTGYEQYF. The CDR3 bases are TGTGCCAGCTCACGGTACGGGACAGGCTACGAGCAGTACTTC.

The J gene is TRBJ1-3, the V gene TRBV4-1; D call uncertain. Germline lookup yields CDR1 MGHRA and CDR2 YSYEKL. Trimming pared 1 base from V and 0 bases from J, leaving 7 bases between. This CDR3 has 15 amino acids. CDR3 bases: TGCGCCAGCAGCCAAGCGGGAGACTCTGGAAACACCATATATTTT. It codes for CASSQAGDSGNTIYF.

V is TRBV12-3 or TRBV12-4 and J is TRBJ1-1; tentative D call: TRBD1 (5 bases). Deletions cut 4 bases from V and 4 bases from J, with 7 bases between. CDR3 length: 12 residues. The CDR3 bases are TGTGCCAGCAGTTGGGGGGGCACTGAAGCTTTCTTT. Translating it yields CASSWGGTEAFF.

The genes are TRBV3-1 (or the pseudogene TRBV3-2) and TRBJ1-1; 10 bases line up with TRBD1. Germline values: CDR1 LGHDT, CDR2 YNNKEL (reference sequence). The ends lost 3 bases at V and 11 bases at J; junction bases unmatched: 6. The CDR3 contains 13 residues. CDR3 sequence reads: CASSHDRGLGAFF. The CDR3 DNA reads TGTGCCAGCAGCCACGACAGGGGGCTCGGGGCTTTCTTT.

The chain is built from TRBV9 and TRBJ2-7, with 10 bases matching TRBD2. The germline gives CDR1 SGDLS, CDR2 YYNGEE. The CDR3 runs 19 residues. The J segment lost 5 bases and the V segment lost 4 bases, leaving 21 bases of the junction unmatched. The CDR3 loop reads CASSTGTSVTYGRTHEQYF. The CDR3 coding sequence is TGTGCCAGCAGCACTGGGACTAGCGTAACTTACGGGAGAACTCACGAGCAGTACTTC.

The chain has TRBV5-5 and TRBJ2-7; a possible D gene is TRBD1 (5 bases). The CDR3 extends over 15 amino acids. The V gene's germline CDR1 is SGHKS and CDR2 YYEKEE (reference sequence). Trimming shortened V by 0 bases and J by 0 bases, and 10 bases separated the two germline ends. CDR3 region: CASSLVYRSSYEQYF. The CDR3 DNA sequence: TGTGCCAGCAGCTTGGTGTACAGGAGCTCCTACGAGCAGTACTTC.

The chain carries TRBV2 and TRBJ1-1; D is undetermined. V lost 8 bases and J 8 bases, leaving 15 bases between the germline ends. Germline loops: CDR1 SNHLY, CDR2 FYNNEI. This CDR3 has 12 amino acids. CDR3 sequence: CASLSRGPEAFF. The DNA for the CDR3 is TGTGCCAGCCTTTCCCGGGGTCCCGAAGCTTTCTTT.

The V gene is TRBV7-8, the J gene TRBJ1-4; 7 bases fit TRBD1. Germline CDR1 reads SGHVS; CDR2 reads FQNEAQ. The CDR3 spans 16 residues. The V gene end was trimmed by 1 base and the J gene end by 3 bases; junction bases not matched to a gene: 5. In nucleotides, the CDR3 is TGTGCCAGCAGCTTAGTCAGGGACAGCCCTAATGAAAAACTGTTTTTT. Protein: CASSLVRDSPNEKLFF.

The chain employs TRBV6-2 or TRBV6-3 and TRBJ1-5, with D possibly matching TRBD1 (6 bases). CDR3 length: 17 amino acids. Germline V lookup: CDR1 MNHEY, CDR2 SVGEGT. Trimming shortened V by 0 bases and J by 0 bases, and 12 bases separated the two germline ends. The CDR3 protein is CASSYSRQGTSNQPQHF. CDR3 sequence (DNA): TGTGCCAGCAGTTACTCTCGCCAGGGGACTAGCAATCAGCCCCAGCATTTT.

The chain recombines TRBV3-1 (or the pseudogene TRBV3-2) with TRBJ1-5; TRBD1 is a possible D gene (6 bases). The germline gives CDR1 LGHDT, CDR2 YNNKEL (reference sequence). V was cut by 2 bases and J by 7 bases, with 18 bases left in between. The CDR3 spans 16 residues. The CDR3 sequence is CASSQWVQGQRQPQHF. The CDR3 coding sequence is TGTGCCAGCAGCCAATGGGTGCAGGGGCAACGGCAGCCCCAGCATTTT.

With respect to this clone: Compared with germline, one end of the junction differs, possibly owing to a read error. The chain links TRBV9 to TRBJ2-3, with 16 bases fitting TRBD2. The CDR3 totals 14 residues. Germline V CDR1 and CDR2: SGDLS, YYNGEE. The CDR3 reads CASSVVGTSGGASF. The DNA for the CDR3 is TGTGCCAGCAGCGTAGTTGGGACTAGCGGGGGGGCTAGTTTT.

Here the CDR3 reads CASKKPGLGAETQYF. CDR3 in DNA: TGTGCCAGTAAAAAACCGGGACTAGGGGCCGAGACCCAGTACTTC. The chain couples TRBV19 to TRBJ2-5, with TRBD2 matching over 8 bases. The junction had 12 bases not matched to a gene; V was cut back by 7 bases and J by 5 bases. CDR1 is LNHDA, CDR2 SQIVND, per germline (reference sequence). This CDR3 spans 15 amino acids.

The genes are TRBV19 and TRBJ2-2, with D possibly being TRBD1 (6 bases). V lost 4 bases, J lost 5 bases, and 8 bases lay in between. CDR3 length: 13 residues. The V gene's germline CDR1 is LNHDA and CDR2 SQIVND (reference sequence). CDR3 coding DNA: TGTGCCAGTAGTACCACAGGGACCGGGGAGCTGTTTTTT. Its protein is CASSTTGTGELFF.

This clone was observed once. The CDR3 DNA follows: TGCAGCGTCGAACGACAGACCTTTAACTATGGCTACACCTTC. Its translation is CSVERQTFNYGYTF. The chain recombines TRBV29-1 with TRBJ1-2; D is perhaps TRBD1 (5 bases). CDR1 and CDR2 from the germline V gene are SQVTM and ANQGSEA. The V end was cut by 6 bases, the J end by 1 base, with 15 bases between. CDR3 length: 14 amino acids.

The chain carries TRBV3-1 (or the pseudogene TRBV3-2) and TRBJ2-3; a weak D match, TRBD2 (6 bases). The germline gives CDR1 LGHDT, CDR2 YNNKEL (reference sequence). CDR3 length: 16 residues. The V and J ends lost 2 bases and 8 bases respectively, with 20 bases between them. CDR3 in DNA: TGTGCCAGCAGCCAAACCCCCCGGGGAACCGGGGGTACGCAGTATTTT. Translating gives CASSQTPRGTGGTQYF.

The genes are TRBV5-1 and TRBJ1-4; 7 nucleotides line up with TRBD1. This CDR3 is 13 amino acids long. J lost 7 bases, V lost 1 base, and 1 base had no gene match. Germline V CDR1 and CDR2: SGHRS, YFSETQ. This chain's CDR3 is CASSLQGGEKLFF. The CDR3 nucleotides are TGCGCCAGCAGCTTGCAGGGGGGTGAAAAACTGTTTTTT.

V usage is TRBV18 and J usage is TRBJ1-4, with TRBD1 matching 7 bases. Germline values: CDR1 KGHSH, CDR2 LQKENI. This CDR3 has 15 amino acids. With V trimmed by 2 bases and J by 3 bases, 3 bases remained unmatched. DNA for the CDR3: TGTGCCAGCTCACCAGGGACAGTCTCTAATGAAAAACTGTTTTTT. Its translation is CASSPGTVSNEKLFF.

The rearrangement uses TRBV9 and TRBJ1-2; 9 nucleotides line up with TRBD1. The germline gives CDR1 SGDLS, CDR2 YYNGEE. This CDR3 is 15 amino acids long. Trimming cost V 3 bases and J 0 bases; bases outside gene matches: 3. The CDR3 region is CASSAGTGSNYGYTF. CDR3 nucleotide sequence: TGTGCCAGCAGCGCCGGGACAGGGTCTAACTATGGCTACACCTTC.

The chain uses TRBV5-1 and TRBJ1-2; D uncertain. CDR3 length: 14 residues. V was trimmed by 4 bases and J by 4 bases, leaving 14 bases between them. Germline-derived CDR1 and CDR2 are SGHRS and YFSETQ. CDR3 residues: CASSPDGGSYGYTF. The CDR3 nucleotides read TGCGCCAGCAGCCCCGATGGAGGGAGCTATGGCTACACCTTC.

V gene TRBV2 combines with J gene TRBJ1-5; 7 nucleotides agree with TRBD1. CDR3 length: 15 amino acids. CDR1 and CDR2 from the germline V gene are SNHLY and FYNNEI. After removal of 8 bases from V and 6 bases from J, the junction contained 13 bases not matched to a gene. CDR3 sequence reads: CASRARQGSSQPQHF. The CDR3 DNA sequence: TGTGCCAGCCGCGCCCGACAGGGTTCGAGTCAGCCCCAGCATTTT. Together with reference TRBV2 and TRBJ1-5, the CDR3 gives the full variable domain: EPEVTQTPSHQVTQMGQEVILRCVPISNHLYFYWYRQILGQKVEFLVSFYNNEISEKSEIFDDQFSVERPDGSNFTLKIRSTKLEDSAMYFCASRARQGSSQPQHFGDGTRLSIL.

This sequence joins TRBV3-1 (or the pseudogene TRBV3-2) and TRBJ2-3; D may be TRBD2 (6 bases). The V end was cut by 1 base, the J end by 5 bases, with 13 bases between. The germline CDR1 and CDR2 sequences are LGHDT and YNNKEL (reference sequence). The CDR3 extends over 15 amino acids. CDR3 loop: CASSQGGGVGDTQYF. The CDR3 DNA is TGTGCCAGCAGCCAAGGAGGCGGGGTAGGAGATACGCAGTATTTT.